One TCR beta chain is described in this entry. What it binds is not known. CDR3 length: 16 amino acids. V lost 3 bases and J lost 6; bases outside the gene matches: 13. The V gene's germline CDR1 is MNHEY and CDR2 SMNVEV (reference sequence). The data belong to a study of OX40 agonist ivuxolimab in advanced cancers. Findings and caveats of the study: The CD4+ and CD8+ T cells in the blood had expanded clonally by week 6 at 0.1 to 3.0 mg/kg. CD8+ T cells averaged more expanded clones than CD4+.

Assay: immunoSEQ multiplex PCR; the TCRdb copy retains only in-frame clones and omits some. The profile shows a few hundred clones, over 90% of them singletons. This chain connects TRBV27 to TRBJ2-7; TRBD1 agrees at 8 bases. The clonotype was recovered from an adult with an advanced solid tumor such as melanoma, head and neck, liver or kidney cancer. Sampling was conducted in a trial of the OX40 agonist ivuxolimab. The CDR3 here is CASSLSSGQGAGEQYF. CDR3 in DNA: TGTGCCAGCAGTTTGAGTAGTGGGCAGGGGGCAGGCGAGCAGTACTTC.